This TCR beta chain was profiled in a study of spatial heterogeneity in lung cancer. Broader study findings: Mutation tallies in tumors tracked expanded intratumoral alpha and beta TCR counts.

This clonotype turned up a few times. Its specificity is not known. Time point specified: sample taken at primary tumor resection. Extraction of whole RNA from tumor, nontumor lung or frozen PBMC preceded unsorted sequencing. V lost 4 bases to trimming and J lost 0 bases, with 5 bases between them. The germline gives CDR1 SGHAT, CDR2 FQNNGV. There are 13 residues in the CDR3. TCRdb redid the calling of the 5' RACE reads with MiXCR, one entry per CDR3 protein. Altogether 3,000 to 3,500 distinct CDR3 sequences are present, 27% being singletons, with the ten largest covering 20% to 25%. This sample comprised lung tumor tissue, obtained at surgery. This TCR was sampled from a male donor with early-stage non-small cell lung cancer. The V gene is TRBV11-2, the J gene TRBJ2-3; no clear D. CDR3 residues: CASSYLSTDTQYF. The DNA for the CDR3 is TGTGCCAGCAGCTACCTAAGCACAGATACGCAGTATTTT.